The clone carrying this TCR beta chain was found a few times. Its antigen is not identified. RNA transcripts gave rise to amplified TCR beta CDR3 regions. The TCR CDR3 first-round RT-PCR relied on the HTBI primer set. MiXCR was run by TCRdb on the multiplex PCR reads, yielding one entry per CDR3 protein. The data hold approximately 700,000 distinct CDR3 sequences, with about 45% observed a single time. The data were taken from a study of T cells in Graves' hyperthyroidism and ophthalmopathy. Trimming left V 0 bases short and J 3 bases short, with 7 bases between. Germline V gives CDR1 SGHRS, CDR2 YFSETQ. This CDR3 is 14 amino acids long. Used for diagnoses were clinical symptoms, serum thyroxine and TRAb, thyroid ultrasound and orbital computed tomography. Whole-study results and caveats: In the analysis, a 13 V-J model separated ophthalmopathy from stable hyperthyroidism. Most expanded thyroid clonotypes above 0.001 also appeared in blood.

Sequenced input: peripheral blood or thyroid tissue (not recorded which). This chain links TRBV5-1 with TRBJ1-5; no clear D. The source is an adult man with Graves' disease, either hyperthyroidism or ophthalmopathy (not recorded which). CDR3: CASSLDGHNQPQHF. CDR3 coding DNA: TGCGCCAGCAGCTTGGACGGCCACAATCAGCCCCAGCATTTT.